These 18 T cell receptor beta chains were sequenced from one sample in a study of T cell responses to AZD1222 COVID-19 vaccine. Here immunoSEQ multiplex PCR was the method, and the copy in TCRdb shows in-frame clones only, minus some. The table shows approximately 210,000 clones, with approximately 94% occurring only once. Sample: peripheral blood, taken 28 days after the second dose of the MenACWY control vaccine. The source is an adult who received the MenACWY meningococcal vaccine as a control.

CDR3 sequence (DNA): TGTGCCACCAGCAGAGATCGTATCAGGGACACTGGAAACACCATATATTTT. This translates into CATSRDRIRDTGNTIYF. The chain employs TRBV15 and TRBJ1-3, with D possibly TRBD1 on 6 matching bases. CDR1 is LNHNV and CDR2 is YYDKDF in the germline V gene (reference sequence). CDR3 size: 17 residues. The V end was cut by 0 bases, the J end by 2 bases, with 14 bases between.

The V gene is TRBV7-2, the J gene TRBJ1-6; TRBD1 aligns across 7 bases. Germline lookup yields CDR1 SGHTA and CDR2 FQGNSA. The V segment lost 7 bases and the J segment 10 bases; nucleotides outside the gene matches: 13. CDR3 size: 15 residues. The chain's CDR3 is CASTLGDRVGSPLHF. As DNA, the CDR3 is TGTGCCAGCACCCTTGGAGACAGGGTAGGATCACCCCTCCACTTT.

The chain is built from TRBV27 and TRBJ2-7; D possibly corresponds to TRBD2 (6 bases). The CDR3 has 13 residues. The germline CDR1 and CDR2 sequences are MNHEY and SMNVEV (reference sequence). Trimming took 5 bases from V and 3 from J, leaving 11 bases between them. CDR3 sequence reads: CASSPGLHYEQYF. The CDR3, as DNA: TGTGCCAGCAGTCCGGGACTGCACTACGAGCAGTACTTC.

For the CDR3, the DNA is TGTGCCAGCAGCTTAGGACCCAGGGGATTGAACACTGAAGCTTTCTTT. Its translation is CASSLGPRGLNTEAFF. The V call is TRBV7-8, the J call TRBJ1-1; D is perhaps TRBD1 (6 bases). CDR1 and CDR2 from the germline V gene are SGHVS and FQNEAQ. CDR3 length equals 16 residues. V lost 1 base, J lost 0 bases, and 12 bases lay in between.

The CDR3 bases are TGTGCCAGCAGCTTAGGGGCAGGGATCTACGAGCAGTACTTC. Translation gives CASSLGAGIYEQYF. The rearrangement uses TRBV7-2 and TRBJ2-7; D is perhaps TRBD1 (5 bases). Between the trimmed V and J ends, which lost 1 base and 3 bases, there was a span of 10 bases. This CDR3 spans 14 amino acids. The germline V gene has CDR1 SGHTA and CDR2 FQGNSA.

The J gene is TRBJ2-7, the V gene TRBV6-1, with 11 positions matching TRBD1. CDR1 and CDR2 from the germline V gene are MNHNS and SASEGT. The CDR3 spans 16 residues. J was trimmed by 3 bases and V by 2 bases; bases with no gene match: 6. The CDR3 loop is CASSEPTGTGGYEQYF. CDR3 DNA sequence: TGTGCCAGCAGTGAACCTACCGGGACAGGGGGCTACGAGCAGTACTTC.

CDR3 bases: TGTGCCAGCAGCCACCTAGCGGGGGGGTCCGAGGGCTCCTACAATGAGCAGTTCTTC. Protein: CASSHLAGGSEGSYNEQFF. J is TRBJ2-1 and V is TRBV3-1 (or the pseudogene TRBV3-2); 12 bases align to TRBD2. Germline values: CDR1 LGHDT, CDR2 YNNKEL (reference sequence). The CDR3 runs to 19 residues. Losses at the gene ends were 3 bases for V and 0 bases for J; bases not matched to a gene: 9.

The genes are TRBV25-1 and TRBJ1-2; possibly TRBD1 for D (5 bases). Looked up from germline, CDR1 is MGHDK and CDR2 is SYGVNS. The CDR3 totals 17 residues. The ends were cut back, 3 bases at V and 0 bases at J, with 17 bases in the middle. The CDR3, as DNA: TGTGCCAGCAGTGAGCCTCTCAGGGTGTCGGCTAACTATGGCTACACCTTC. Translated, it gives CASSEPLRVSANYGYTF.

The CDR3 nucleotides are TGTGCCAGCAGTTTAACAGCGAACTACGAGCAGTACTTC. Translation: CASSLTANYEQYF. This chain links TRBV12-3 or TRBV12-4 with TRBJ2-7; D call uncertain. There are 13 residues in the CDR3. V was trimmed by 2 bases and J by 3 bases, leaving 8 bases between them.

This clone was seen only once. The rearrangement joins TRBV7-9 to TRBJ2-1; 8 bases are a match to TRBD2. The CDR3 length is 17 residues. With 0 bases clipped from V and 5 bases from J, the junction kept 9 bases outside the gene matches. CDR1 SEHNR and CDR2 FQNEAQ come from the germline V gene (reference sequence). The CDR3, as DNA: TGTGCCAGCAGCTTAGCGTCCCTAGCGGGCAGAGACAATGAGCAGTTCTTC. Protein product: CASSLASLAGRDNEQFF.

The CDR3: CASSQSAGVSYEQYF. CDR3 sequence (DNA): TGTGCCAGCAGCCAATCGGCAGGAGTCTCCTACGAGCAGTACTTC. This chain joins TRBV5-4 and TRBJ2-7; D ambiguous. This CDR3 contains 15 residues. Trimming cost V 4 bases and J 0 bases, with 14 bases left between them. Per germline, CDR1 SGHNT and CDR2 YYREEE (reference sequence).

This chain uses TRBV9 with TRBJ1-2, with D hard to call. Germline V gene data show CDR1 as SGDLS and CDR2 as YYNGEE. Trimming left V 5 bases short and J 8 bases short, with 13 bases between. The CDR3 has 12 amino acids. The CDR3 loop is CASRGAFKGYTF. The CDR3 nucleotides read TGTGCCAGCAGGGGCGCGTTTAAAGGCTACACCTTC.

The CDR3 sequence is CASSLDIGETQYF. The CDR3 nucleotides read TGTGCCAGCAGCTTAGATATAGGGGAGACCCAGTACTTC. The chain has TRBV7-8 and TRBJ2-5, with no clear D. This CDR3 has 13 residues. Germline assignment: CDR1 SGHVS and CDR2 FQNEAQ. Deletions cut 1 base from V and 5 bases from J, with 8 bases between. The full variable domain, with the rest looked up from reference TRBV7-8 and TRBJ2-5, is GAGVSQSPRYKVAKRGQDVALRCDPISGHVSLFWYQQALGQGPEFLTYFQNEAQLDKSGLPSDRFFAERPEGSVSTLKIQRTQQEDSAVYLCASSLDIGETQYFGPGTRLLVL.

The chain carries TRBV28 and TRBJ1-2; the D gene is possibly TRBD1 (6 bases). Looked up from germline, CDR1 is MDHEN and CDR2 is SYDVKM. The CDR3 totals 14 residues. V lost 5 bases, J lost 2 bases, and 12 bases lay in between. In DNA form, the CDR3 reads TGTGCCAGCAGTCAGGGGACATCGAACTATGGCTACACCTTC. Protein sequence: CASSQGTSNYGYTF.

V gene TRBV24-1 combines with J gene TRBJ2-5; TRBD1 matches at 8 bases. Trimming cost V 7 bases and J 3 bases; bases outside gene matches: 6. The CDR3 covers 14 residues. CDR1 and CDR2 from the germline V gene are KGHDR and SFDVKD. The chain's CDR3 is CATRAGTGKETQYF. CDR3 DNA sequence: TGTGCCACCAGAGCCGGGACAGGCAAAGAGACCCAGTACTTC.

The V call is TRBV29-1, the J call TRBJ2-3; TRBD1 matches 9 bases. CDR1 and CDR2 from the germline V gene are SQVTM and ANQGSEA. The J segment lost 5 bases and the V segment lost 6 bases, leaving 9 bases of the junction unmatched. The CDR3 runs 14 residues. The CDR3 nucleotides read TGCAGCGTAAGAAAGGGACAGGGAATAGATACGCAGTATTTT. The encoded protein is CSVRKGQGIDTQYF.

The chain combines TRBV6-1 with TRBJ1-5, with 10 bases matching TRBD1. The CDR3 loop spans 14 amino acids. CDR1 and CDR2 (germline): MNHNS, SASEGT. Trimming took 1 base from V and 7 from J; bases not matched to a gene: 1. CDR3 in amino acids: CASSEGTGGQPQHF. The CDR3 nucleotides read TGTGCCAGCAGTGAAGGGACAGGGGGACAGCCCCAGCATTTT.

V usage is TRBV28 and J usage is TRBJ1-6; no firm D call. The CDR3 has 13 residues. The germline V gene encodes CDR1 MDHEN and CDR2 SYDVKM. V dropped 4 bases and J dropped 8 bases, with 9 bases sitting between them. CDR3 sequence: CASSSTGDSPLHF. In DNA form, the CDR3 reads TGTGCCAGCAGTTCAACCGGGGATTCACCCCTCCACTTT.